This TCR beta chain emerged from a study of T cells in pancreatic ductal adenocarcinoma. Notes on the study in general: Unique clonotypes were around 8-fold more numerous in blood than in tumor. Tumors hold more CD45RO+ effector T cells, which may bias toward lower diversity.

No neoadjuvant therapy was given to the selected pancreatic ductal adenocarcinoma patients before their surgery. Assay: immunoSEQ multiplex PCR; the TCRdb copy retains only in-frame clones and omits some. The sample has roughly 4,700 clones, 79% seen once. CDR3 size: 15 residues. Germline CDR1 reads MNHEY; CDR2 reads SVGAGI. The V and J ends lost 6 bases and 4 bases, in that order; junction bases with no gene match: 8. Notes on this clone: Its specificity is unknown.

This chain joins TRBV6-5 and TRBJ1-2, with 10 nucleotides matching TRBD1. Sequences were obtained from pancreatic tumor tissue. The TCR comes from a human donor with pancreatic ductal adenocarcinoma. The donor label of this sample is uncertain. The CDR3 nucleotides are TGTGCCAGCAGGCCTGACAGGGGGCGAGCCTATGGCTACACCTTC. It translates to CASRPDRGRAYGYTF.